Listed here are 24 T cell receptor beta chains from one sample, sequenced in a study of early T cells in non-severe SARS-CoV-2 infection. TCRdb passed the 5' RACE reads through MiXCR, listing each CDR3 protein once. The sample has about 83,000 distinct CDR3 sequences, over 9% seen once. Sample: whole blood. The receptors originated from an adult who was a healthcare worker with PCR-confirmed SARS-CoV-2 infection or an uninfected control (not recorded which).

Many counts were recorded for this clonotype. The chain has TRBV20-1 and TRBJ2-4; possible D gene TRBD2, 6 bases. V was pared by 2 bases and J by 0 bases, with 11 bases between. This CDR3 is built from 15 residues. CDR1 is DFQATT and CDR2 is SNEGSKA in the germline V gene (reference sequence). The CDR3 region has the DNA TGCAGTGCTAGACCTGGAGCGGGAGCCAAAAACATTCAGTACTTC. It specifies CSARPGAGAKNIQYF.

In this sample, this clonotype turned up many times. The V call is TRBV20-1, the J call TRBJ2-3; D is ambiguous. The CDR3 totals 15 residues. The V gene's germline CDR1 is DFQATT and CDR2 SNEGSKA (reference sequence). V dropped 1 base and J dropped 5 bases, with 16 bases sitting between them. CDR3 bases: TGCAGTGCTAGAGGGGCGGCCGCGTCCGGAGATACGCAGTATTTT. Amino acid sequence: CSARGAAASGDTQYF.

Note on this clonotype: The DNA is left out, because the CDR3 cannot be placed on it with certainty; the CDR3 is given as TCRdb lists it. The chain is built from TRBV5-1 and TRBJ2-2. CDR1 and CDR2 (germline): SGHRS, YFSETQ. The CDR3 length is 15 residues, termini included. This CDR3 is CASSFQVSNTGELFF.

The chain employs TRBV7-2 and TRBJ1-1, with unresolved D. The V gene lost 6 bases and the J gene lost 8 bases, with 10 bases spanning the gap. The CDR3 consists of 11 residues. Germline CDR1 reads SGHTA; CDR2 reads FQGNSA. The CDR3 here is CASRRGGEAFF. DNA of the CDR3: TGTGCCAGCAGGCGAGGTGGGGAAGCTTTCTTT.

A few counts support this clonotype. The chain links TRBV29-1 to TRBJ1-1; D is perhaps TRBD1 (6 bases). The length of the CDR3 is 13 residues. Germline CDR1 is SQVTM and CDR2 is ANQGSEA. Trimming removed 0 bases from V and 1 base from J, with 6 bases in between. Here the CDR3 DNA reads TGCAGCGTTGAAGACAGGGGGAACACTGAAGCTTTCTTT. It translates to CSVEDRGNTEAFF.

This clonotype was observed at least ten times. The chain uses TRBV12-3 or TRBV12-4 and TRBJ1-1, with D hard to call. Between the trimmed V and J ends, which lost 1 base and 6 bases, there was a span of 6 bases. The CDR3 is 12 residues long. CDR3 bases: TGTGCCAGCAGTTTAGAATCCGCTGAAGCTTTCTTT. It translates to CASSLESAEAFF.

V is TRBV6-2 or TRBV6-3 and J is TRBJ1-2; maybe TRBD1 (5 bases). V was cut by 2 bases and J by 6 bases, with 10 bases left in between. The CDR3 runs to 13 residues. Germline values: CDR1 MNHEY, CDR2 SVGEGT. CDR3 amino acids: CASSYRGQDGYTF. The CDR3 bases are TGTGCCAGCAGTTACAGGGGTCAGGATGGCTACACCTTC.

The rearrangement joins TRBV11-2 to TRBJ2-3, with TRBD2 matching over 9 bases. Germline-derived CDR1 and CDR2 are SGHAT and FQNNGV. The CDR3 spans 15 residues. V lost 6 bases, J lost 5 bases, and 9 bases stayed unmatched. The CDR3 sequence is CASRKPGLAVDTQYF. Here the CDR3 DNA reads TGTGCCAGCAGAAAACCGGGACTAGCCGTAGATACGCAGTATTTT.

The sample holds a few counts of this clonotype. This rearrangement joins TRBV18 to TRBJ2-1; tentatively, D is TRBD1 (5 bases). CDR3 length equals 15 residues. Trimming left V 0 bases short and J 3 bases short, with 9 bases between. Germline V gene sequence: CDR1 KGHSH, CDR2 LQKENI. The DNA of the CDR3 is TGTGCCAGCTCACCACCCGGACAACTCTACAATGAGCAGTTCTTC. Translated: CASSPPGQLYNEQFF.

The genes are TRBV10-2 and TRBJ2-3, with D perhaps TRBD1 (5 bases). Germline values: CDR1 WSHSY, CDR2 SAAADI. CDR3 length equals 14 residues. V was clipped by 6 bases and J by 3 bases, with 13 bases between them. CDR3 DNA: TGCGCCAGCAGCCTCGCAGGGCTAACAGATACGCAGTATTTT. Its protein is CASSLAGLTDTQYF.

This clonotype came up a few times. This sequence joins TRBV29-1 and TRBJ2-1; D assignment may be TRBD1 or TRBD2 (7 bases each). In germline, CDR1 is SQVTM, CDR2 ANQGSEA. The CDR3 covers 13 residues. Trimming shortened V by 6 bases and J by 4 bases, and 13 bases separated the two germline ends. In DNA form, the CDR3 reads TGCAGCGTGCGGGGGACAGCTTACAATGAGCAGTTCTTC. Amino acids: CSVRGTAYNEQFF.

This clonotype was seen a few times. V is TRBV18 and J is TRBJ2-2; D not resolved. V was trimmed by 3 bases and J by 2 bases, leaving 16 bases between them. The CDR3 contains 17 residues. In germline, CDR1 is KGHSH, CDR2 LQKENI. The CDR3 bases are TGTGCCAGCTCACCGTTGACGTTAAGGACCAACACCGGGGAGCTGTTTTTT. Its translation is CASSPLTLRTNTGELFF.

This clonotype was picked up many times. This chain uses TRBV2 with TRBJ2-1; D remains ambiguous. The CDR3 loop spans 15 amino acids. CDR1 is SNHLY and CDR2 is FYNNEI in the germline V gene. Deletions cut 9 bases from V and 0 bases from J, with 15 bases between. The CDR3 loop is CARELGLGSYNEQFF. DNA of the CDR3: TGTGCCAGGGAGCTAGGGCTTGGCTCCTACAATGAGCAGTTCTTC.

The chain employs TRBV5-4 and TRBJ2-2; D is undetermined. With 0 bases removed from V and 2 bases from J, the gap between germline ends came to 8 bases. CDR3 length: 15 amino acids. The germline gives CDR1 SGHNT, CDR2 YYREEE (reference sequence). The CDR3 DNA sequence: TGTGCCAGCAGCTTGGCCTCGGTTAACACCGGGGAGCTGTTTTTT. Translation gives CASSLASVNTGELFF.

This clonotype has at least ten counts. The rearrangement joins TRBV18 to TRBJ2-5, with 7 nucleotides matching TRBD2. The CDR3 spans 18 residues. Germline lookup yields CDR1 KGHSH and CDR2 LQKENI. V was clipped by 3 bases and J by 0 bases; unmatched bases: 13. CDR3 sequence: CASSPLYGGGEYQETQYF. In DNA form, the CDR3 reads TGTGCCAGCTCACCCCTCTATGGGGGAGGGGAGTACCAAGAGACCCAGTACTTC.

As DNA, the CDR3 is TGTGCCAGCAGTTTGGGTGGGGGGGTAAACACCATATATTTT. This codes for CASSLGGGVNTIYF. The rearrangement links TRBV12-3 or TRBV12-4 to TRBJ1-3; weak D call: TRBD1 (5 bases). V lost 3 bases and J 6 bases, leaving 12 bases between the germline ends. This CDR3 region has 14 residues.

The rearrangement links TRBV5-4 to TRBJ2-1; maybe TRBD1 (5 bases). V was clipped by 1 base and J by 7 bases, with 12 bases between them. Germline lookup yields CDR1 SGHNT and CDR2 YYREEE (reference sequence). CDR3 length: 14 residues. The CDR3 spells CASSLQGIKNEQFF. As DNA, the CDR3 is TGTGCCAGCAGCTTGCAGGGTATTAAAAATGAGCAGTTCTTC.

V gene TRBV25-1 combines with J gene TRBJ1-1; 9 bases map to TRBD1. The CDR3 is 15 amino acids. Per the germline V gene, CDR1 is MGHDK and CDR2 is SYGVNS. V dropped 6 bases and J dropped 5; count of bases not matched to a gene: 10. For the CDR3, the DNA is TGTGCCAGCAGGAATTCGGACAGGGGAGGGACTGAAGCTTTCTTT. Translation gives CASRNSDRGGTEAFF.

This clonotype has a count of ten or more. The genes are TRBV21-1 and TRBJ1-1; the DNA was not used to check the table's D call, TRBD1. TRBV21-1 is tagged as a pseudogene. The CDR3 consists of 15 residues. The CDR3 loop reads CASSIPGPMNTEAFF. The CDR3 nucleotides read TGTGCCAGCAGCATCCCGGGACCCATGAACACTGAAGCTTTCTTT.

The chain employs TRBV5-3 and TRBJ2-7, with 7 positions matching TRBD1. TRBV5-3 qualifies as an ORF whose function is uncertain. The ends lost 2 bases at V and 0 bases at J; junction bases unmatched: 8. This CDR3 contains 16 residues. In DNA form, the CDR3 reads TGTGCCAGAAGCTTCCCAGCGACAGGGTACTCCTACGAGCAGTACTTC. It specifies CARSFPATGYSYEQYF.

This clonotype was counted a few times. This rearrangement joins TRBV20-1 to TRBJ2-2, with D hard to call. The CDR3 is 12 residues long. Germline lookup yields CDR1 DFQATT and CDR2 SNEGSKA (reference sequence). V shed 6 bases and J shed 3 bases, with 8 bases lying between them. This CDR3 reads CSATRYTGELFF. The CDR3, as DNA: TGCAGTGCAACGCGATACACCGGGGAGCTGTTTTTT.

This clonotype was counted between two and nine times. A read error may account for a junction end that differs from germline. CDR3 loop: CSPRGSSTDTQYF. For the CDR3, the DNA is TGCAGTCCTAGGGGGTCCAGCACAGATACGCAGTATTTT. This chain links TRBV20-1 with TRBJ2-3; weak D call: TRBD1 (6 bases). CDR3 size: 13 residues. CDR1 DFQATT and CDR2 SNEGSKA come from the germline V gene (reference sequence).

This clonotype was detected many times. The V gene is TRBV20-1, the J gene TRBJ2-7; 9 nucleotides agree with TRBD2. This CDR3 region has 15 residues. CDR1 and CDR2 (germline): DFQATT, SNEGSKA (reference sequence). V was clipped by 4 bases and J by 5 bases; unmatched bases: 12. CDR3 amino acids: CSAIPLSGSFDEQYF. The CDR3 DNA is TGCAGTGCTATACCCCTTAGCGGGAGTTTCGACGAGCAGTACTTC.

This clonotype was observed a few times. In DNA, the CDR3 is TGCGCCAGCAGCCCGGGACAGGGGGCTTCCGGGAACACTGAAGCTTTCTTT. It specifies CASSPGQGASGNTEAFF. This chain uses TRBV5-1 with TRBJ1-1; 12 bases match TRBD1. Germline assignment: CDR1 SGHRS and CDR2 YFSETQ. The CDR3 loop spans 17 amino acids. The V gene end was trimmed by 4 bases and the J gene end by 1 base; junction bases not matched to a gene: 8.